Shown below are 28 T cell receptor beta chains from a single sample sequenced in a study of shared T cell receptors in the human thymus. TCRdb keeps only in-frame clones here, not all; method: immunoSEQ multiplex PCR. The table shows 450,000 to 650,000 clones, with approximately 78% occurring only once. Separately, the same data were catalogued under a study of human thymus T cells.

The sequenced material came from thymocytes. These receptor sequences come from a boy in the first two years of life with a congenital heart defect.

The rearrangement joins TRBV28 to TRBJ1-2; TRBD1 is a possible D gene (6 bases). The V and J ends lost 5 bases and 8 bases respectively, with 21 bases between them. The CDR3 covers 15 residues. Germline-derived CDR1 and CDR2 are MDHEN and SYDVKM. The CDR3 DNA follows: TGTGCCAGCAGTCCTCTACAGGGAAGGGGCTGCGGCTACACCTTC. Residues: CASSPLQGRGCGYTF.

The CDR3 DNA reads as TGCGCCAGCAGCCAACAGTCAGGGGACCCTGGAAACACCATATATTTT. This translates into CASSQQSGDPGNTIYF. The V gene is TRBV4-1, the J gene TRBJ1-3, with a possible D match to TRBD1 (6 bases). V was pared by 2 bases and J by 2 bases, with 13 bases between. The germline gives CDR1 MGHRA, CDR2 YSYEKL. This CDR3 has 16 amino acids.

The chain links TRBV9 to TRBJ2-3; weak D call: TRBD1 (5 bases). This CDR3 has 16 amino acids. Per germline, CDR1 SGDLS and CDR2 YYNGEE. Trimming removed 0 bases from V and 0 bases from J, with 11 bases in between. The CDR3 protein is CASSVARAFSTDTQYF. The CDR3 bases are TGTGCCAGCAGCGTAGCCAGGGCCTTTAGCACAGATACGCAGTATTTT.

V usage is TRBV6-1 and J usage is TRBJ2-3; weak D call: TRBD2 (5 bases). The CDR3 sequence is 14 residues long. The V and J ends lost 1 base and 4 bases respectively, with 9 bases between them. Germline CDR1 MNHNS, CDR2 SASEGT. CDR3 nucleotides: TGTGCCAGCAGTGAAGGGCTAGCACCAGATACGCAGTATTTT. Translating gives CASSEGLAPDTQYF.

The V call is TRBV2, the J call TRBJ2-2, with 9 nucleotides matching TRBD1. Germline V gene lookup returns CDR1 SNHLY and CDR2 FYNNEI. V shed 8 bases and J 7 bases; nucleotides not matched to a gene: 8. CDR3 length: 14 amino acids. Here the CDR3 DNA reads TGTGCCAGCGTCGGGACAGGGAAAATCGGGGAGCTGTTTTTT. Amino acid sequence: CASVGTGKIGELFF.

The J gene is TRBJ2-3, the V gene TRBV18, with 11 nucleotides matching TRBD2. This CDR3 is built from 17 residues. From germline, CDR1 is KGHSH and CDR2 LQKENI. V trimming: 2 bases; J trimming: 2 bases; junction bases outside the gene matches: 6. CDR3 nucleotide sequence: TGTGCCAGCTCACCAACGGGACTAGCGGCCCCCACAGATACGCAGTATTTT. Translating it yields CASSPTGLAAPTDTQYF. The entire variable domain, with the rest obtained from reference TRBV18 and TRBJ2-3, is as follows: NAGVMQNPRHLVRRRGQEARLRCSPMKGHSHVYWYRQLPEEGLKFMVYLQKENIIDESGMPKERFSAEFPKEGPSILRIQQVVRGDSAAYFCASSPTGLAAPTDTQYFGPGTRLTVL.

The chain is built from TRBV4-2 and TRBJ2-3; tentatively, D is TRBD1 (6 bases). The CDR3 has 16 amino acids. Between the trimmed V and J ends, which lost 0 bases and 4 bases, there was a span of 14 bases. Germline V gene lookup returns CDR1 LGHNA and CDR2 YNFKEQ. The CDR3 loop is CASSQDGKEGADTQYF. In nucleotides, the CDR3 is TGTGCCAGCAGCCAAGACGGGAAAGAGGGGGCAGATACGCAGTATTTT.

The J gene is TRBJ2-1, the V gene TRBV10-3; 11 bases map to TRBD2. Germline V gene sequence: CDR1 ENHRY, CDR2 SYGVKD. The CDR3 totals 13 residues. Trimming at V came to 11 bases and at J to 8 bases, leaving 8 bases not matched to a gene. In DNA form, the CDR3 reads TGTGCCCCCCTAGCGGGAGGTAGTTATGAGCAGTTCTTC. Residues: CAPLAGGSYEQFF.

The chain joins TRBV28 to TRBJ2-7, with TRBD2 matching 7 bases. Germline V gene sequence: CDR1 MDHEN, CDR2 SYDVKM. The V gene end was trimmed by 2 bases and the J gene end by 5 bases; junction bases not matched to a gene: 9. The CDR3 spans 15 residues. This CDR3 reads CASSLGVGGIHEQYF. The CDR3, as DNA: TGTGCCAGCAGTTTAGGGGTCGGGGGGATCCACGAGCAGTACTTC.

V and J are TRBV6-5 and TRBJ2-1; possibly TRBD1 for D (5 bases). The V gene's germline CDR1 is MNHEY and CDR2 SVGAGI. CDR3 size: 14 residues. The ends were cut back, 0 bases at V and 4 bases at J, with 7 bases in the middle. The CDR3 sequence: CASSYSRQYNEQFF. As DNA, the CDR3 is TGTGCCAGCAGTTACTCGAGACAGTACAATGAGCAGTTCTTC.

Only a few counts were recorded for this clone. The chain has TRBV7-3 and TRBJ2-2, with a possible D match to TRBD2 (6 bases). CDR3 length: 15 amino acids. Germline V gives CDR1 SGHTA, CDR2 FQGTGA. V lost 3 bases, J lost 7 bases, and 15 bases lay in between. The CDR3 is CASSFDVGGSGELFF. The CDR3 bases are TGTGCCAGCAGCTTTGACGTCGGAGGGAGCGGGGAGCTGTTTTTT. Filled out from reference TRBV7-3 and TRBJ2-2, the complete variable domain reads GAGVSQTPSNKVTEKGKYVELRCDPISGHTALYWYRQSLGQGPEFLIYFQGTGAADDSGLPNDRFFAVRPEGSVSTLKIQRTERGDSAVYLCASSFDVGGSGELFFGEGSRLTVL.

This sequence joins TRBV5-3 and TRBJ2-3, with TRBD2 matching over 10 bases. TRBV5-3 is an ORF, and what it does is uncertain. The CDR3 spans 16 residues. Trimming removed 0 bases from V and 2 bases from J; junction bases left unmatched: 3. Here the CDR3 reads CARSLAGTSVTDTQYF. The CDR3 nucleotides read TGTGCCAGAAGCTTGGCCGGGACTAGCGTCACAGATACGCAGTATTTT.

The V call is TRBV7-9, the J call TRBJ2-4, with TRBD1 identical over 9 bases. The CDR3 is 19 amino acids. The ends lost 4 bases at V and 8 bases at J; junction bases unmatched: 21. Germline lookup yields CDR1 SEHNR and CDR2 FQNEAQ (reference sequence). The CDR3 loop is CASSSAPLMETGGKYIQYF. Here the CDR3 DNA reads TGTGCCAGCAGCTCAGCGCCCCTGATGGAGACAGGGGGAAAATACATTCAGTACTTC.

Here the CDR3 reads CASSLTRDRLFRGDEKLFF. CDR3 bases: TGCGCCAGCAGTCTCACAAGGGACAGGCTCTTCAGGGGCGATGAAAAACTGTTTTTT. The chain is built from TRBV4-3 and TRBJ1-4, with TRBD1 matching over 8 bases. The V gene's germline CDR1 is LGHNA and CDR2 YSLEER. The CDR3 totals 19 residues. J was trimmed by 6 bases and V by 6 bases; bases with no gene match: 21.

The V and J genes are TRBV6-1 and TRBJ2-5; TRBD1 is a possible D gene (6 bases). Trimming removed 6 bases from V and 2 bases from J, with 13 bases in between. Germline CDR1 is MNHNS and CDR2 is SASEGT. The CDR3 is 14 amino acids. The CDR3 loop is CASRSGHQQETQYF. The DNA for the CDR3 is TGTGCCAGCAGGTCGGGACACCAACAAGAGACCCAGTACTTC.

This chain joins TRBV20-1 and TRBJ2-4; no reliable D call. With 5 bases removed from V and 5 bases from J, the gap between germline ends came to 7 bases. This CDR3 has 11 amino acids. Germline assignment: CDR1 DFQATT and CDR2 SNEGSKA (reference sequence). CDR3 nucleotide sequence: TGCAGTGCTCCCCGGGAAAACATTCAGTACTTC. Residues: CSAPRENIQYF.

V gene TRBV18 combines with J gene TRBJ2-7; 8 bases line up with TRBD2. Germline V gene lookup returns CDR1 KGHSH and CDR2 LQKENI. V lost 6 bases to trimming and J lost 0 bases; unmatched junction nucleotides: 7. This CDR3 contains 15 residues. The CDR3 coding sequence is TGTGCCAGCTCCCCTCGGGGGGGAAACTCCTACGAGCAGTACTTC. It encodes CASSPRGGNSYEQYF.

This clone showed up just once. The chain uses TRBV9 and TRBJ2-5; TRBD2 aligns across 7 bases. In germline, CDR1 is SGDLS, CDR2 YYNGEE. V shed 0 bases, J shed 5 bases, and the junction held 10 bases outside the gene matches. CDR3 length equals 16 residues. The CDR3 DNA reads TGTGCCAGCAGCGTAGCTATGACGGGAGGAGGGGAGACCCAGTACTTC. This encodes CASSVAMTGGGETQYF.

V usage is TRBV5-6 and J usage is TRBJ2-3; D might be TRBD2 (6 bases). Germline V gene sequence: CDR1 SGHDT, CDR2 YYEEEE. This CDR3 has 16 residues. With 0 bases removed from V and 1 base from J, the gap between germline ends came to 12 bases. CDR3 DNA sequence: TGTGCCAGCAGCTTGGAGGCGGGGACGGGCACAGATACGCAGTATTTT. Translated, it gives CASSLEAGTGTDTQYF.

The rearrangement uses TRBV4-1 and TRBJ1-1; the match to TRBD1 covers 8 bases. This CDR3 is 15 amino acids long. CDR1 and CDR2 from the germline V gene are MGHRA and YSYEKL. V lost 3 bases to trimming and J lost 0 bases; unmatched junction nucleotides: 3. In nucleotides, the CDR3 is TGCGCCAGCAGCCATTACAGGGGGATGAACACTGAAGCTTTCTTT. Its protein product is CASSHYRGMNTEAFF.

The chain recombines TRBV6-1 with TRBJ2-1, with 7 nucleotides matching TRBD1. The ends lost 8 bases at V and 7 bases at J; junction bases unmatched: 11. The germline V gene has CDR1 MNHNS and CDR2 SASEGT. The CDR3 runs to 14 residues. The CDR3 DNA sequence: TGTGCCAGCCCGGACAGGAAGAGATCTAATGAGCAGTTCTTC. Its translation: CASPDRKRSNEQFF.

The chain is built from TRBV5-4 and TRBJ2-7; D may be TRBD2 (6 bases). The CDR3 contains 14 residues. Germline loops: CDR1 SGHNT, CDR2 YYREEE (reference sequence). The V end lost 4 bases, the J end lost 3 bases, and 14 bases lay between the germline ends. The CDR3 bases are TGTGCCAGCAGCGTCCCGGGACTCATCTACGAGCAGTACTTC. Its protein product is CASSVPGLIYEQYF.

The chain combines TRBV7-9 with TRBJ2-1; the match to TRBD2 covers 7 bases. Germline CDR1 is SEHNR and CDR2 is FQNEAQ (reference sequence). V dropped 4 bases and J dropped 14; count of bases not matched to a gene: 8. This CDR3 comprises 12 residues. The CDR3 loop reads CASSSTGGYEFF. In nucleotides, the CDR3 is TGTGCCAGCAGCTCAACGGGGGGTTATGAGTTCTTC.

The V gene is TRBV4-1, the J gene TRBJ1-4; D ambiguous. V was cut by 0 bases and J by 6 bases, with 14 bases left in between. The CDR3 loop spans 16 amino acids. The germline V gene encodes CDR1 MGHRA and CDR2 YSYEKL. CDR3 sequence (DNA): TGCGCCAGCAGCCAAGATAGGCGGGAAATAGATGAAAAACTGTTTTTT. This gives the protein CASSQDRREIDEKLFF.

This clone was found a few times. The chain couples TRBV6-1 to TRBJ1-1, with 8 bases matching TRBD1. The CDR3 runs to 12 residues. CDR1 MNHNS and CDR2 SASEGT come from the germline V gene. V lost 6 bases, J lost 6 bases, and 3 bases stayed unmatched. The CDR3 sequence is CASRDRAPEAFF. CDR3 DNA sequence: TGTGCCAGCAGGGACAGGGCCCCTGAAGCTTTCTTT.

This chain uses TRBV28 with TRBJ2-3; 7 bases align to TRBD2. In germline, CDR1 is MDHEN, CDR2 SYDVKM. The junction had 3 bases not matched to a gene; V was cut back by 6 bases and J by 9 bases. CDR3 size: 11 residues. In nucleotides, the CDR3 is TGTGCCAGCAGGTTGGGACTAACGCAGTATTTT. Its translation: CASRLGLTQYF.

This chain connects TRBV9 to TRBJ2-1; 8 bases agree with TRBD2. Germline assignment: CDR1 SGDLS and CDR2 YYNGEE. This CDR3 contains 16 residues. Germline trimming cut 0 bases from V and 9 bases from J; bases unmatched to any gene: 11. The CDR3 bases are TGTGCCAGCAGCGTAGTCAACGGGAGGGCCAGTGGTGAGCAGTTCTTC. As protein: CASSVVNGRASGEQFF.

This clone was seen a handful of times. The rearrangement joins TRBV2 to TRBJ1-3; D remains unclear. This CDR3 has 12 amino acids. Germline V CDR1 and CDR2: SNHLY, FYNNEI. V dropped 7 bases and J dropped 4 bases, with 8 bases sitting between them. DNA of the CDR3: TGTGCCAGCAACCATCTAGGAAACACCATATATTTT. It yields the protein CASNHLGNTIYF.